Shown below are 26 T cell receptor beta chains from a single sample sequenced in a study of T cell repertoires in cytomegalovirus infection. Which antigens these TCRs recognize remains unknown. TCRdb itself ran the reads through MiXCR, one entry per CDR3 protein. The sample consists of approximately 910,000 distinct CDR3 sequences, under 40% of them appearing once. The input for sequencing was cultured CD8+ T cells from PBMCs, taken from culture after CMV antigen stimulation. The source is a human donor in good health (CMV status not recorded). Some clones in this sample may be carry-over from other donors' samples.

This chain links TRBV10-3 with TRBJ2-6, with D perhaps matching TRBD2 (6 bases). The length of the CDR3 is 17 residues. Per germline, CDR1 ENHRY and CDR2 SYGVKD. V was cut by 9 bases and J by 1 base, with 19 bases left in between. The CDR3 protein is CAILIREVRSGANVLTF. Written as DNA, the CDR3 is TGTGCCATTCTTATCAGGGAGGTGAGATCTGGGGCCAACGTCCTGACTTTC.

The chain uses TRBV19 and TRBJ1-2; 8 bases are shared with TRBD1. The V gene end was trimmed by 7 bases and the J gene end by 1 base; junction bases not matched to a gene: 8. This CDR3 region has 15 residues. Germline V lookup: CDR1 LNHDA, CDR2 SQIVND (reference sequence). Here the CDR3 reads CASTEDRVGNYGYTF. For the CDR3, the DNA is TGTGCCAGTACTGAGGACAGGGTCGGTAACTATGGCTACACCTTC.

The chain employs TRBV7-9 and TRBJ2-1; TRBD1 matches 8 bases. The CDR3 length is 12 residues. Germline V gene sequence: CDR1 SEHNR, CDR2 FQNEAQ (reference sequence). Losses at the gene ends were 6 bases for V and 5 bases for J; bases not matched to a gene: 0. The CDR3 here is CASRDRDNEQFF. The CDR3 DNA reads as TGTGCCAGCAGGGACAGGGACAATGAGCAGTTCTTC.

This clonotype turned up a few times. DNA of the CDR3: TGCGCCAGCAGCTTGCTCCAGAGTAGCACAGATACGCAGTATTTT. Amino acids: CASSLLQSSTDTQYF. V gene TRBV5-1 combines with J gene TRBJ2-3, with D uncertain. Trimming pared 1 base from V and 0 bases from J, leaving 9 bases between. The CDR3 extends over 15 amino acids. Germline V gene data show CDR1 as SGHRS and CDR2 as YFSETQ.

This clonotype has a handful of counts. In DNA form, the CDR3 reads TGTGCCAGCAGCATGGACATCTATAATTCACCCCTCCACTTT. Translated: CASSMDIYNSPLHF. This rearrangement joins TRBV2 to TRBJ1-6, with a weak D call TRBD1 (5 bases). Trimming left V 6 bases short and J 3 bases short, with 9 bases between. Germline values: CDR1 SNHLY, CDR2 FYNNEI. CDR3 length: 14 amino acids.

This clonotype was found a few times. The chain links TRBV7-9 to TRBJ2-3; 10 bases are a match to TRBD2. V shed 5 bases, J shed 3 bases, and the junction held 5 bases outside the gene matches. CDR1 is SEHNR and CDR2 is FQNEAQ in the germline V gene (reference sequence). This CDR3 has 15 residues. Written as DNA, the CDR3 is TGTGCCAGCAGCAGAAGCGGGGGGGTGACAGATACGCAGTATTTT. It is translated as CASSRSGGVTDTQYF. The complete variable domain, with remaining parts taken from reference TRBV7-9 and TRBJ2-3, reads DTGVSQNPRHKITKRGQNVTFRCDPISEHNRLYWYRQTLGQGPEFLTYFQNEAQLEKSRLLSDRFSAERPKGSFSTLEIQRTEQGDSAMYLCASSRSGGVTDTQYFGPGTRLTVL.

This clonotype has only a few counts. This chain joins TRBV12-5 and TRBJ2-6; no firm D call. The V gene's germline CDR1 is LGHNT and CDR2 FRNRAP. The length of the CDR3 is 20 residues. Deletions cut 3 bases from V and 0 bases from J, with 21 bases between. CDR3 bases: TGTGCTAGTGGTTTTGATGTCGGCTCCGGCCCAGCCTCTGGGGCCAACGTCCTGACTTTC. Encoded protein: CASGFDVGSGPASGANVLTF. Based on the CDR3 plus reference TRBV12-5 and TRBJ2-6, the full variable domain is DARVTQTPRHKVTEMGQEVTMRCQPILGHNTVFWYRQTMMQGLELLAYFRNRAPLDDSGMPKDRFSAEMPDATLATLKIQPSEPRDSAVYFCASGFDVGSGPASGANVLTFGAGSRLTVL.

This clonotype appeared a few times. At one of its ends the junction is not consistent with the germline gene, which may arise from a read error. CDR3 nucleotide sequence: TGCGCCAGCAGCCAAGGGGACAGGGCACTCTTC. This gives the protein CASSQGDRALF. The chain employs TRBV4-1 and TRBJ2-1, with 9 nucleotides matching TRBD1. CDR1 and CDR2 (germline): MGHRA, YSYEKL. The CDR3 length is 11 residues.

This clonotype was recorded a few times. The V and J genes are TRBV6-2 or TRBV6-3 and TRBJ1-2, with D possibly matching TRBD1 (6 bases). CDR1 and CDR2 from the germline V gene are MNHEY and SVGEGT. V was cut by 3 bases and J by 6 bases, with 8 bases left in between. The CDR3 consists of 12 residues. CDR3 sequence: CASSYPGDGYTF. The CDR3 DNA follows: TGTGCCAGCAGTTATCCAGGGGATGGCTACACCTTC.

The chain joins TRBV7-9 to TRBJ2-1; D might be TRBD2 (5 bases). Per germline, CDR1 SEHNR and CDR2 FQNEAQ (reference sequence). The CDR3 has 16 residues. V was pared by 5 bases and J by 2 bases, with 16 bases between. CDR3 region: CASSTHAGKTYNEQFF. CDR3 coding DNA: TGTGCCAGCAGCACTCATGCGGGCAAGACCTACAATGAGCAGTTCTTC.

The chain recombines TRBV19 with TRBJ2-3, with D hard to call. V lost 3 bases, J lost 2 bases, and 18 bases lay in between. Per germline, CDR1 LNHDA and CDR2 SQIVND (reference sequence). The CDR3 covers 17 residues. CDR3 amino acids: CASSITPGQHFTDTQYF. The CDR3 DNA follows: TGTGCCAGTAGTATCACCCCCGGGCAGCACTTCACAGATACGCAGTATTTT.

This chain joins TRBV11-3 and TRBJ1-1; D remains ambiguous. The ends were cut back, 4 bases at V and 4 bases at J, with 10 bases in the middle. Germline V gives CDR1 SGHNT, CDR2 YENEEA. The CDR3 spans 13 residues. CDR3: CASSSAVGTEAFF. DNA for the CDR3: TGTGCCAGCAGCTCAGCGGTCGGCACTGAAGCTTTCTTT.

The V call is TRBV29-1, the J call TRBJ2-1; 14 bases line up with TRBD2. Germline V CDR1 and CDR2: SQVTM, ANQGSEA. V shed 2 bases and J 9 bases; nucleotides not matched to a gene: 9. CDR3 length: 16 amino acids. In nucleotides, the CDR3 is TGCAGCGTTGAACCCCGGACTAGCGGGGGGCCCAGTGAGCAGTTCTTC. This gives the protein CSVEPRTSGGPSEQFF.

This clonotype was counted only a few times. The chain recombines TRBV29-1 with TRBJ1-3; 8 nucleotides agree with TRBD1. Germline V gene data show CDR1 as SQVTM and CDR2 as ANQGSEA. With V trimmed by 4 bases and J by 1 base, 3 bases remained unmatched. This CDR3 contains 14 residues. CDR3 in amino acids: CSVGGTGSGNTIYF. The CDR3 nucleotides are TGCAGCGTTGGAGGGACAGGTTCTGGAAACACCATATATTTT.

CDR3 residues: CASSRQGIYNEQFF. In nucleotides, the CDR3 is TGTGCCAGCAGTCGGCAGGGGATTTACAATGAGCAGTTCTTC. The chain is built from TRBV6-5 and TRBJ2-1; possibly TRBD1 for D (6 bases). The CDR3 has 14 amino acids. The V and J ends lost 5 bases and 4 bases respectively, with 12 bases between them. The germline V gene has CDR1 MNHEY and CDR2 SVGAGI.

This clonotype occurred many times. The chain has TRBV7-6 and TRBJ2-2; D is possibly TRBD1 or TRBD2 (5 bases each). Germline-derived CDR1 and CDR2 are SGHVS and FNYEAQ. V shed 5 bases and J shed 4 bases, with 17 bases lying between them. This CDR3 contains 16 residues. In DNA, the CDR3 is TGTGCCAGCAGCCAACGGAGAGGGGAGTTCACCGGGGAGCTGTTTTTT. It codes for CASSQRRGEFTGELFF.

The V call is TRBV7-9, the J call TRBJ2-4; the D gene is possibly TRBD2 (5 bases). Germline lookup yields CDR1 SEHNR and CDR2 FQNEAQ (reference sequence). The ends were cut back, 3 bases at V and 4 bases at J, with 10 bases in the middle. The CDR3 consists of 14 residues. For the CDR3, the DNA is TGTGCCAGCAGCTTCGAGGGTGAGAAAAACATTCAGTACTTC. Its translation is CASSFEGEKNIQYF.

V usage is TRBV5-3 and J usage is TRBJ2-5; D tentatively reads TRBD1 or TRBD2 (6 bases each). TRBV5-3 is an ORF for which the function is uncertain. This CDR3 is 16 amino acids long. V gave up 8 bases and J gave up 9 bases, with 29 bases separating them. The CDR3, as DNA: TGTGCCAGCAGCGATCCAGGGGAGTCTTATGGGGAGGCCCAGTACTTC. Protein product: CASSDPGESYGEAQYF.

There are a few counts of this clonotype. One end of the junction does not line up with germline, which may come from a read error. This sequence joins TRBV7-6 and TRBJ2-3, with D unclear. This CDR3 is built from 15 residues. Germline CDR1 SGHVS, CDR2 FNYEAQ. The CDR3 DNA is TGTGCTAGCAGCCCGACCTCAACTAGCACAGATACGCAGTATTTT. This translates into CASSPTSTSTDTQYF. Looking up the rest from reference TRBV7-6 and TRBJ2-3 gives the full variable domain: GAGVSQSPRYKVTKRGQDVALRCDPISGHVSLYWYRQALGQGPEFLTYFNYEAQQDKSGLPNDRFSAERPEGSISTLTIQRTEQRDSAMYRCASSPTSTSTDTQYFGPGTRLTVL.

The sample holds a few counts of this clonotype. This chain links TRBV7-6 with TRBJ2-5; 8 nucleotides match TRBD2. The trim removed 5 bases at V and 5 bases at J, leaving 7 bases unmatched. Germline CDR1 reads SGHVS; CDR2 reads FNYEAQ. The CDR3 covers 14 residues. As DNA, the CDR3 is TGTGCCAGCAGCGGACGGGGGGGCGCGGAGACCCAGTACTTC. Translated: CASSGRGGAETQYF.

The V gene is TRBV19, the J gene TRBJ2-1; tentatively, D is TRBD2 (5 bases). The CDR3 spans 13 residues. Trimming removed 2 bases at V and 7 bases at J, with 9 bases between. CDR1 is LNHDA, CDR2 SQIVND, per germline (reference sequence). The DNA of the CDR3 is TGTGCCAGTAGTATAACTCGGGGAAATGAGCAGTTCTTC. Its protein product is CASSITRGNEQFF.

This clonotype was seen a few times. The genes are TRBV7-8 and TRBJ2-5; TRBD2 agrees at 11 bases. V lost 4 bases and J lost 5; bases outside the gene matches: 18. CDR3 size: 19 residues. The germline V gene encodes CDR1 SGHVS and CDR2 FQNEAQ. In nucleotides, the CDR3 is TGTGCCAGCAGCTACCCGATTCTCGGCCTAGCGGGGGGCAGGGAGACCCAGTACTTC. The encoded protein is CASSYPILGLAGGRETQYF.

Here the CDR3 DNA reads TGTGCTAGTGGTTTGGTATCATTTAGCGGGGGCTTCACAGATACGCAGTATTTT. Encoded protein: CASGLVSFSGGFTDTQYF. The chain carries TRBV12-5 and TRBJ2-3; 9 bases are shared with TRBD2. Germline V gene lookup returns CDR1 LGHNT and CDR2 FRNRAP. The V gene end was trimmed by 0 bases and the J gene end by 2 bases; junction bases not matched to a gene: 9. This CDR3 contains 18 residues.

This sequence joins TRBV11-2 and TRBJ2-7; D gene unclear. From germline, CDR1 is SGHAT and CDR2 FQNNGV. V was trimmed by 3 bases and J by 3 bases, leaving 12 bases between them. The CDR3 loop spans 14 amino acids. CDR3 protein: CASSFLGPNYEQYF. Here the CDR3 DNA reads TGTGCCAGCAGCTTCCTAGGGCCCAACTACGAGCAGTACTTC. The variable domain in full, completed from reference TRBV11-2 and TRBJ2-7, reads EAGVAQSPRYKIIEKRQSVAFWCNPISGHATLYWYQQILGQGPKLLIQFQNNGVVDDSQLPKDRFSAERLKGVDSTLKIQPAKLEDSAVYLCASSFLGPNYEQYFGPGTRLTVT.

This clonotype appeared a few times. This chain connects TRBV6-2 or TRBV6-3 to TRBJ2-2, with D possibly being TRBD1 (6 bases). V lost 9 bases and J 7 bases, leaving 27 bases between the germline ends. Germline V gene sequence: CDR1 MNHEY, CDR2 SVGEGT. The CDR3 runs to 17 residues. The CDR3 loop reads CASRDQTGSVGYGELFF. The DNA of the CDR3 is TGTGCCAGTCGAGACCAGACAGGATCGGTCGGTTACGGGGAGCTGTTTTTT.

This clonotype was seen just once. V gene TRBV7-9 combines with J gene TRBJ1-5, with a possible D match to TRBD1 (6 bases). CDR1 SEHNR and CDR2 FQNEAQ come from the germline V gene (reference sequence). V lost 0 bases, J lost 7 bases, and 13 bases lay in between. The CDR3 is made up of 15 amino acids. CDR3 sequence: CASSLAQGPVQPQHF. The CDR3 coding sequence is TGTGCCAGCAGCTTAGCCCAGGGGCCTGTACAGCCCCAGCATTTT.